This is a list of T cell receptor beta chains from one sample in a study of identical twins. TCRdb re-called the 5' RACE reads through MiXCR, storing one row per CDR3 protein. The sample lists 500,000 to 700,000 distinct CDR3 sequences, under 8.5% occurring once. These data also featured in a second study, about yellow fever vaccine responses in identical twins.

Sequenced sample: PBMCs. Source of these receptors: a woman under 30 in good health. Both conserved end residues are part of each CDR3. A D gene is named only where the DNA matches it firmly. The listing skips clone size in some rows; elsewhere it reads once, few, many or a size class.

j_call,v_call,d_call,clone_size,cdr3_nt,cdr3_aa
TRBJ1-1,TRBV25-1,-,many,TGTGCCAGCAGATCGGGGGGTACAGTGAACACTGAAGCTTTCTTT,CASRSGGTVNTEAFF
TRBJ1-5,TRBV18,TRBD1,many,TGTGCCAGCTCATCACTGCCGGGACAGGGCGGCAATCAGCCCCAGCATTTT,CASSSLPGQGGNQPQHF
TRBJ2-1,TRBV25-1,-,few,TGTGCCAGCAGTGAATATGGGGGCGTTTGGAATGAGCAGTTCTTC,CASSEYGGVWNEQFF
TRBJ2-1,TRBV20-1,-,-,TGCAGTGCTTACTCCGGGACTCACAATGAGCAGTTCTTC,CSAYSGTHNEQFF
TRBJ2-5,TRBV20-1,TRBD2,few,TGCAGTGCTAGGGAAACTAGCGGGAGGGCGGAGACCCAGTACTTC,CSARETSGRAETQYF
TRBJ2-3,TRBV3-1,-,-,TGTGCCAGCAGCCAAGACCCCGCCTTCGCAGATACGCAGTATTTT,CASSQDPAFADTQYF
TRBJ2-1,TRBV5-1,-,many,TGCGCCAGCAGCTTGGTAGAATACAATGAGCAGTTCTTC,CASSLVEYNEQFF
TRBJ2-7,TRBV5-1,-,few,TGCGCCAGCAAATCCGGGTCCCCTTCCTACGAGCAGTACTTC,CASKSGSPSYEQYF
TRBJ2-6,TRBV7-8,-,few,TGTGCCAGCAGCTTATTTTTAGGAATGTCTGGGGCCAACGTCCTGACTTTC,CASSLFLGMSGANVLTF
TRBJ2-7,TRBV29-1,TRBD2,few,TGCAGCGTTGAATCTCCTAGCGGCCTCTCCTACGAGCAGTACTTC,CSVESPSGLSYEQYF
TRBJ2-1,TRBV5-1,-,-,TGCGCCAGCAGCCCAAACGGGGGACTCTACAATGAGCAGTTCTTC,CASSPNGGLYNEQFF
TRBJ1-2,TRBV12-3/TRBV12-4,-,many,TGTGCCAGCAGCGACGGGGGAAAGGCCTATGGCTACACCTTC,CASSDGGKAYGYTF
TRBJ2-5,TRBV12-3/TRBV12-4,TRBD1,many,TGTGCCAGCAGTGGACAGGGCGGGGAGACCCAGTACTTC,CASSGQGGETQYF
TRBJ2-2,TRBV4-1,-,-,TGCGCCAGCAGCCAAGAAGCCTTCCTGTTGGGTGATTCCGCGAACACCGGGGAGCTGTTTTTT,CASSQEAFLLGDSANTGELFF
TRBJ2-7,TRBV9,-,few,TGTGCCAGCAGTGTTATAGATGGCAGGGCTGAGCAGTACTTC,CASSVIDGRAEQYF
TRBJ2-7,TRBV27,-,few,TGTGCCAGCAGTTTATCGCCTAGGGCCTACGAGCAGTACTTC,CASSLSPRAYEQYF
TRBJ2-3,TRBV10-3,-,few,TGTGCCATCAGTGCGGGCGTGGATACGCAGTATTTT,CAISAGVDTQYF
TRBJ1-1,TRBV12-3/TRBV12-4,-,many,TGTGCCAGCAGTTTAGCTTTTGGACGGTCGGACACTGAAGCTTTCTTT,CASSLAFGRSDTEAFF
TRBJ1-1,TRBV20-1,TRBD1,-,TGCAGTGCTAGAAACGGACAGGGAGGCACTGAAGCTTTCTTT,CSARNGQGGTEAFF
TRBJ1-1,TRBV7-9,TRBD1,many,TGTGCCAGCAGCGTGGGACAGGGTCTGAAAAGCTACACTGAAGCTTTCTTT,CASSVGQGLKSYTEAFF
TRBJ2-2,TRBV7-9,-,many,TGCGCCAGCAGCTTCTCCCAGAACACCGGGGAGCTGTTTTTT,CASSFSQNTGELFF
TRBJ2-4,TRBV7-3,TRBD2,few,TGTGCCAGCAGCATCACGGGCCGGACTAGCGGACCCCCTGTGGGCAAAAACATTCAGTACTTC,CASSITGRTSGPPVGKNIQYF
TRBJ2-1,TRBV2,-,few,TGTGCCAGCAGTGAATTTGGCGGCGGGGTGTCCTACAATGAGCAGTTCTTC,CASSEFGGGVSYNEQFF
TRBJ2-1,TRBV7-2,TRBD1,-,TGTGCCAGCAGCTCCGCGGACAGGCCCAATGAGCAGTTCTTC,CASSSADRPNEQFF
TRBJ2-3,TRBV6-1,-,-,TGTGCCAGCAGCCCCGGCGGTTCAATCACAGATACGCAGTATTTT,CASSPGGSITDTQYF
TRBJ2-5,TRBV3-1,TRBD2,-,TGTGCCAGCAGCCATCCCGGAGGGCGGGGGGGCACAGAGACCCAGTACTTC,CASSHPGGRGGTETQYF
TRBJ2-1,TRBV20-1,TRBD2,few,TGCAGTGCCGGGACTAGCGCATCCTACAATGAGCAGTTCTTC,CSAGTSASYNEQFF
TRBJ2-5,TRBV12-3/TRBV12-4,-,-,TGTGCCAGCAGGAACCTAGCTCTTACGGAGACCCAGTACTTC,CASRNLALTETQYF
TRBJ1-5,TRBV27,TRBD1,-,TGTGCCAGCAGTTATGACAGGGGTGGCAATCAGCCCCAGCATTTT,CASSYDRGGNQPQHF
TRBJ2-5,TRBV20-1,-,few,TGCAGTGCTAGAGCTACCGGGGCGGCACAGGGGACCCAGTACTTC,CSARATGAAQGTQYF
TRBJ1-4,TRBV20-1,-,-,TGCAGTGCTAGAGATTCAAGAACTAATGAAAAACTGTTTTTT,CSARDSRTNEKLFF
TRBJ1-1,TRBV10-3,-,many,TGTGCCATCAGTGAGTCGATTACAGGGAATACTGAAGCTTTCTTT,CAISESITGNTEAFF
TRBJ2-5,TRBV5-1,-,many,TGCGCCAGCAGCTTTGAGAAGGGGGAGACCCAGTACTTC,CASSFEKGETQYF
TRBJ1-2,TRBV12-3/TRBV12-4,-,few,TGTGCCAGCAGTTCGTCCAGTGGGCTGGTCTATGGCTACACCTTC,CASSSSSGLVYGYTF
TRBJ2-1,TRBV24-1,-,many,TGTGCCACCAGTGACCCTGACTCTTACAATGAGCAGTTCTTC,CATSDPDSYNEQFF
TRBJ1-2,TRBV27,-,few,TGTGCCAGTCGACAGACTAACTATGGCTACACCTTC,CASRQTNYGYTF
TRBJ2-2,TRBV6-1,TRBD1,-,TGTGCCAGCAAACCGGACAGGGTTACCGGGGAGCTGTTTTTT,CASKPDRVTGELFF
TRBJ2-7,TRBV7-2,TRBD2,few,TGTGCCAGCAGCGTAAGCGGGAGTATTGTTAGCCACGAGCAGTACTTC,CASSVSGSIVSHEQYF
TRBJ2-3,TRBV6-4,-,many,TGTGCCAGCAGTGACCACCCCGAAGCTAGCACAGATACGCAGTATTTT,CASSDHPEASTDTQYF
TRBJ2-5,TRBV6-5,TRBD2,-,TGTGCCAGCAGTTACTCGGGACTAGCGGGTTTGGAGACCCAGTACTTC,CASSYSGLAGLETQYF
TRBJ2-3,TRBV20-1,TRBD2,many,TGCAGTGCTCTGCGCGGGAGGGCAGATACGCAGTATTTT,CSALRGRADTQYF
TRBJ2-2,TRBV6-1,-,-,TGTGCCAGCAGCCGAGCTACTAGGGGGGAGCTGTTTTTT,CASSRATRGELFF
TRBJ2-1,TRBV4-1,TRBD2,many,TGCGCCAGCAGCCAGACTAGCGGGGGACCCAATGAGCAGTTCTTC,CASSQTSGGPNEQFF
TRBJ2-7,TRBV20-1,TRBD2,few,TGCAGTGCTAGGCGATTGGGGCTAGCGGGAGACCCCTACGAGCAGTACTTC,CSARRLGLAGDPYEQYF
TRBJ1-5,TRBV20-1,-,-,TGCAGTGCTACCCGGGCCCCCAATCAGCCCCAGCATTTT,CSATRAPNQPQHF
TRBJ2-1,TRBV7-7,-,-,TGTGCCAGCAGTCTACTCGGGGGGCCCCAGGATGAGCAGTTCTTC,CASSLLGGPQDEQFF
TRBJ2-3,TRBV15,-,-,TGTGCCACCAGCAGAGTTGGGACAACCGAAGGTACGCAGTATTTT,CATSRVGTTEGTQYF
TRBJ2-5,TRBV29-1,-,many,TGCAGCGTTCGGGGGAAACAAGAGACCCAGTACTTC,CSVRGKQETQYF
TRBJ1-5,TRBV27,-,-,TGTGCCAGCAGGCAGGGTGGATATAGCAATCAGCCCCAGCATTTT,CASRQGGYSNQPQHF
TRBJ1-5,TRBV20-1,TRBD1,few,TGCAGTGCTAGGGACACCGGGACAGGGGGCCGAATAAGCAATCAGCCCCAGCATTTT,CSARDTGTGGRISNQPQHF
TRBJ2-5,TRBV7-9,-,few,TGTGCCAGCAGTCCCAGGGACTCCAGCAGGACCCAGTACTTC,CASSPRDSSRTQYF
TRBJ2-1,TRBV29-1,-,many,TGCAGCGTTGATCGGGGCCGCGTTGGTGAGCAGTTCTTC,CSVDRGRVGEQFF
TRBJ1-5,TRBV2,TRBD1,-,TGTGCCAGCAGTGAGGGCAGGGGGTACCAGCCCCAGCATTTT,CASSEGRGYQPQHF